This T cell receptor beta chain comes out of a study of shared clonotypes between healthy human individuals. TCRdb keeps only in-frame clones here, not all; method: immunoSEQ multiplex PCR. The table records nearly 600,000 clones, 95% of them present only once. Terminally differentiated effector memory CD45RA+ cells were excluded by CCR7 positive selection of CD45RO-negative cells. The CDR3 extends over 16 amino acids. The V gene's germline CDR1 is SEHNR and CDR2 FQNEAQ (reference sequence). Trimming cost V 1 base and J 6 bases; bases outside gene matches: 11. This clone showed up just once. Sequenced sample: naive CD8+ T cells sorted from blood. The origin of this receptor is a woman aged 25-40 years in good health. The genes are TRBV7-9 and TRBJ1-2; 7 positions match TRBD1. CDR3: CASSLDVGRGSDGYTF. The DNA for the CDR3 is TGTGCCAGCAGCTTAGACGTGGGCAGGGGGAGCGATGGCTACACCTTC. Variable domain in full (rest from reference TRBV7-9 and TRBJ1-2): DTGVSQNPRHKITKRGQNVTFRCDPISEHNRLYWYRQTLGQGPEFLTYFQNEAQLEKSRLLSDRFSAERPKGSFSTLEIQRTEQGDSAMYLCASSLDVGRGSDGYTFGSGTRLTVV.